This TCR beta chain appears in the sequencing data of a study of response to subunit inactivated influenza vaccine (dated 2018 in TCRdb). For the study in its entirety: To follow how T cells responded to a trivalent subunit inactivated influenza vaccine, the researchers relied on deep quantitative profiling of the T cell receptor repertoire.

Library generation was performed with RT-PCR. Sequencing relied on an Illumina HiSeq 2500. Through fastp at Q25 and MiXCR, TCRdb rebuilt clones from the public reads, retaining in-frame beta chains. Duplicate CDR3 protein sequences are folded into a single record with the most common DNA and genes. This sample lists about 780,000 distinct CDR3 sequences; about 18% were detected once. The ten biggest clones cover approximately 10% of the sample. This clonotype was seen a few times. What antigen it recognizes has not been identified. Base qualities are not recorded, but no much larger clone differs from it by a single base. The full study reports these points: According to the authors, only a limited number of new T cells may be recruited by each seasonal influenza vaccination.

The sequencing here drew on PBMCs from blood, taken more than 4 days after vaccination. The TCR comes from a man aged 45 to 65 who received an inactivated influenza vaccine. Donor details come from another sample of the same person, matched by shared clones.

The sequence in DNA is TGCGCCAGCAGCTTGGCGGTCGTGGGGGGCGCCTACGAGCAGTACTTC. This sequence encodes CASSLAVVGGAYEQYF. The V and J genes are TRBV5-1 and TRBJ2-7; the D gene is perhaps TRBD1 or TRBD2, each of them matching over 6 bases. The CDR1 and CDR2 encoded by the germline V gene are SGHRS and YFSETQ. The CDR3, cysteine through phenylalanine, is 16 amino acids long. Kept here is only the CDR3 DNA, which spans 48 bases and is read in frame from base 1. Between the V and J ends, shortened by 0 bases and 2 bases respectively, the junction contains 15 bases.